The rows below give T cell receptor beta chains drawn from one sample of a study of blood T cell repertoires in COVID-19. The method was immunoSEQ multiplex PCR; TCRdb's version includes in-frame clones alone and lacks a portion of them. The data show 200,000 or so clones, with approximately 86% seen just once and 3.5% to 4% held by the top ten. Sample: PBMCs or T cells enriched from blood (not recorded which). Receptor source: a middle-aged woman with acute COVID-19. Each CDR3 is given with its conserved first and last residue. Each record gives: V gene, clone size, J gene, D gene, CDR3 protein, CDR3 DNA. D genes are given only for firm matches. The listing skips clone size in some rows; elsewhere it reads once, few, many or a size class.

V: TRBV4-2; size: once; J: TRBJ2-1; D: TRBD1; CDR3: CASSQEQGIGEQFF; DNA: TGTGCCAGCAGCCAAGAACAGGGGATAGGTGAGCAGTTCTTC
V: TRBV25-1; size: NA; J: TRBJ2-2; D: TRBD1; CDR3: CASSAWTGNTGELFF; DNA: TGTGCCAGCAGTGCCTGGACAGGGAACACCGGGGAGCTGTTTTTT
V: TRBV2; size: once; J: TRBJ1-5; D: NA; CDR3: CASSPDRKNQPQHF; DNA: TGTGCCAGCAGTCCGGACAGAAAGAATCAGCCCCAGCATTTT
V: TRBV6-5; size: once; J: TRBJ2-7; D: TRBD1; CDR3: CASAEGQAYEQYF; DNA: TGTGCCAGTGCGGAGGGACAGGCCTACGAGCAGTACTTC
V: TRBV19; size: NA; J: TRBJ2-2; D: TRBD2; CDR3: CASSKTSGSFTGELFF; DNA: TGTGCCAGCTCCAAGACTAGCGGGAGTTTCACCGGGGAGCTGTTTTTT
V: TRBV7-8; size: NA; J: TRBJ1-5; D: TRBD1; CDR3: CASSFRQGGQPQHF; DNA: TGTGCCAGCAGCTTTCGACAGGGAGGTCAGCCCCAGCATTTT
V: TRBV7-9; size: NA; J: TRBJ1-4; D: NA; CDR3: CASSTTNRTTNEKLFF; DNA: TGTGCCAGCAGCACGACAAACCGCACAACTAATGAAAAACTGTTTTTT
V: TRBV6-5; size: NA; J: TRBJ2-7; D: TRBD1; CDR3: CASSPPRSGGYEQYF; DNA: TGTGCCAGCAGTCCCCCTAGATCAGGGGGCTACGAGCAGTACTTC
V: TRBV3-1/TRBV3-2; size: once; J: TRBJ2-3; D: NA; CDR3: CASSQDRGGPGDTQYF; DNA: TGTGCCAGCAGCCAAGACAGGGGAGGGCCGGGGGATACGCAGTATTTT
V: TRBV29-1; size: NA; J: TRBJ1-1; D: TRBD1; CDR3: CSVDRGITEAFF; DNA: TGCAGCGTAGACAGGGGGATCACTGAAGCTTTCTTT
V: TRBV7-3; size: once; J: TRBJ2-5; D: NA; CDR3: CASSLTQQETQYF; DNA: TGTGCCAGCAGCTTAACGCAGCAAGAGACCCAGTACTTC
V: TRBV10-3; size: NA; J: TRBJ2-7; D: TRBD2; CDR3: CAIRLTSGSLEQYF; DNA: TGTGCCATCAGATTAACTAGCGGGAGTTTGGAGCAGTACTTC
V: TRBV5-1; size: NA; J: TRBJ2-1; D: NA; CDR3: CASSSTPTRADDEQFF; DNA: TGCGCCAGCAGCTCGACTCCGACGAGGGCCGACGATGAGCAGTTCTTC
V: TRBV13; size: NA; J: TRBJ2-5; D: TRBD2; CDR3: CASSPSGLAARETQYF; DNA: TGTGCCAGCAGCCCGTCGGGACTAGCGGCCCGAGAGACCCAGTACTTC
V: TRBV10-3; size: NA; J: TRBJ2-2; D: NA; CDR3: CAISGQGASGELFF; DNA: TGTGCCATCAGTGGCCAAGGGGCCTCCGGGGAGCTGTTTTTT
V: TRBV9; size: few; J: TRBJ1-2; D: NA; CDR3: CASSPHSSLYTF; DNA: TGTGCCAGCAGCCCTCATAGCTCGCTGTACACCTTC
V: TRBV7-2; size: NA; J: TRBJ2-5; D: TRBD1; CDR3: CASSFGGQGETQYF; DNA: TGTGCCAGCAGCTTTGGGGGACAGGGTGAGACCCAGTACTTC
V: TRBV15; size: NA; J: TRBJ1-5; D: TRBD1; CDR3: CATSRGQGASQPQHF; DNA: TGTGCCACCAGCAGGGGACAGGGGGCATCCCAGCCCCAGCATTTT
V: TRBV7-2; size: NA; J: TRBJ2-7; D: TRBD1; CDR3: CASSLRVGTGNEQYF; DNA: TGTGCCAGCAGCTTAAGAGTGGGGACAGGAAACGAGCAGTACTTC
V: TRBV7-9; size: NA; J: TRBJ1-1; D: TRBD1; CDR3: CASSRREGAGTEAFF; DNA: TGTGCCAGCAGCCGTCGGGAGGGGGCTGGCACTGAAGCTTTCTTT
V: TRBV19; size: NA; J: TRBJ2-1; D: NA; CDR3: CASSIGAYTGNEQFF; DNA: TGTGCCAGTAGTATAGGGGCCTACACTGGTAATGAGCAGTTCTTC
V: TRBV7-6; size: NA; J: TRBJ2-3; D: TRBD1; CDR3: CASSLGTGGGTDTQYF; DNA: TGTGCCAGCAGCTTGGGAACAGGGGGCGGCACAGATACGCAGTATTTT
V: TRBV10-3; size: NA; J: TRBJ2-2; D: NA; CDR3: CAIRQQGNTGELFF; DNA: TGTGCCATCAGGCAACAGGGGAACACCGGGGAGCTGTTTTTT
V: TRBV28; size: NA; J: TRBJ2-6; D: NA; CDR3: CASRTPQQGSGANVLTF; DNA: TGTGCCAGCAGAACTCCTCAACAGGGATCCGGGGCCAACGTCCTGACTTTC
V: TRBV30; size: once; J: TRBJ2-2; D: NA; CDR3: CAWGIGGDPGELFF; DNA: TGTGCCTGGGGGATTGGAGGGGACCCCGGGGAGCTGTTTTTT
V: TRBV20-1; size: few; J: TRBJ1-2; D: NA; CDR3: CSARDYRGYTF; DNA: TGCAGTGCTAGAGACTACAGGGGCTACACCTTC
V: TRBV11-2; size: NA; J: TRBJ2-2; D: TRBD1; CDR3: CASSSGTGYTGELFF; DNA: TGTGCCAGCAGCTCTGGGACAGGGTATACCGGGGAGCTGTTTTTT
V: TRBV3-1/TRBV3-2; size: NA; J: TRBJ1-1; D: NA; CDR3: CASSQGGRRHNTEAFF; DNA: TGTGCCAGCAGCCAAGGGGGGCGAAGACATAACACTGAAGCTTTCTTT
V: TRBV10-3; size: NA; J: TRBJ1-5; D: NA; CDR3: CAISERGLSGNQPQHF; DNA: TGTGCCATCAGTGAGCGAGGTTTGTCGGGCAATCAGCCCCAGCATTTT
V: TRBV19; size: NA; J: TRBJ1-2; D: NA; CDR3: CASIQGMDYTF; DNA: TGTGCCAGTATACAGGGTATGGACTACACCTTC
V: TRBV27; size: NA; J: TRBJ2-5; D: TRBD1; CDR3: CASSGGQGGKTQYF; DNA: TGTGCCAGCTCAGGCGGACAGGGGGGCAAGACCCAGTACTTC
V: TRBV4-2; size: NA; J: TRBJ2-2; D: TRBD2; CDR3: CASSQLSGTSGMNTGELFF; DNA: TGTGCCAGCAGCCAGTTATCCGGGACTAGCGGGATGAACACCGGGGAGCTGTTTTTT
V: TRBV13; size: few; J: TRBJ2-1; D: TRBD2; CDR3: CASSLDSGGLAGGVEYNEQFF; DNA: TGTGCCAGCAGCTTGGATTCGGGAGGGCTAGCGGGAGGGGTGGAGTACAATGAGCAGTTCTTC
V: TRBV20-1; size: once; J: TRBJ1-1; D: NA; CDR3: CSASTEEAFF; DNA: TGCAGTGCTAGTACCGAGGAAGCTTTCTTT
V: TRBV19; size: NA; J: TRBJ1-1; D: NA; CDR3: CASNPSTRTTEAFF; DNA: TGTGCCAGTAACCCCTCCACCAGGACAACCGAAGCTTTCTTT
V: TRBV28; size: NA; J: TRBJ2-7; D: TRBD2; CDR3: CASSLYAGGVGEQYF; DNA: TGTGCCAGCAGTTTATATGCGGGAGGAGTGGGAGAGCAGTACTTC
V: TRBV28; size: NA; J: TRBJ1-2; D: NA; CDR3: CASSARVAGYTF; DNA: TGTGCCAGCAGCGCCAGGGTCGCTGGCTACACCTTC
V: TRBV5-1; size: NA; J: TRBJ2-1; D: TRBD2; CDR3: CASSFYPGLGGEQFF; DNA: TGCGCCAGCAGCTTTTATCCGGGACTAGGAGGCGAGCAGTTCTTC
V: TRBV6-2/TRBV6-3; size: once; J: TRBJ2-3; D: TRBD1; CDR3: CASSDSGTGATKRTQYF; DNA: TGTGCCAGCAGTGACTCCGGGACAGGGGCCACTAAGAGGACGCAGTATTTT
V: TRBV7-3; size: NA; J: TRBJ2-3; D: NA; CDR3: CASSLTGTSADTQYF; DNA: TGTGCCAGCAGCTTAACGGGGACTTCAGCAGATACGCAGTATTTT
V: TRBV7-3; size: NA; J: TRBJ1-6; D: NA; CDR3: CASSLSPRGNSPLHF; DNA: TGTGCCAGCAGCTTAAGCCCCAGGGGTAATTCACCCCTCCACTTT
V: TRBV20-1; size: NA; J: TRBJ2-5; D: TRBD1; CDR3: CSASRDSGETQYF; DNA: TGCAGTGCTAGTCGGGACAGTGGAGAGACCCAGTACTTC
V: TRBV7-2; size: NA; J: TRBJ2-7; D: TRBD2; CDR3: CASSFRTSGFTSYEQYF; DNA: TGTGCCAGCAGCTTTCGGACTAGCGGGTTCACCTCCTACGAGCAGTACTTC
V: TRBV5-1; size: few; J: TRBJ2-7; D: NA; CDR3: CASSPWGSETPYEQYF; DNA: TGCGCCAGCAGCCCTTGGGGTAGCGAGACCCCCTACGAGCAGTACTTC
V: TRBV10-2; size: NA; J: TRBJ1-2; D: NA; CDR3: CASSRLGYGYTF; DNA: TGCGCCAGCTCCCGACTGGGCTATGGCTACACCTTC
V: TRBV6-5; size: NA; J: TRBJ2-3; D: NA; CDR3: CASSSPGLGNTQYF; DNA: TGTGCCAGCAGTTCTCCGGGACTTGGCAATACGCAGTATTTT
V: TRBV4-1; size: many; J: TRBJ1-5; D: NA; CDR3: CASSRESGGTNQPQHF; DNA: TGCGCCAGCAGCCGAGAGAGCGGGGGTACAAATCAGCCCCAGCATTTT
V: TRBV28; size: NA; J: TRBJ1-4; D: NA; CDR3: CATSRSANEKLFF; DNA: TGTGCCACCTCGCGTAGCGCTAATGAAAAACTGTTTTTT
V: TRBV4-1; size: NA; J: TRBJ2-7; D: TRBD2; CDR3: CASSQEYSGRSDEQYF; DNA: TGCGCCAGCAGCCAAGAGTACAGCGGGAGGTCGGACGAGCAGTACTTC
V: TRBV5-1; size: NA; J: TRBJ2-1; D: TRBD2; CDR3: CASSLALAGGRNEQFF; DNA: TGCGCCAGCAGCTTGGCCCTAGCGGGAGGGCGAAATGAGCAGTTCTTC
V: TRBV9; size: NA; J: TRBJ2-7; D: TRBD2; CDR3: CASSAGLAGGGSEQYF; DNA: TGTGCCAGCAGCGCCGGACTAGCGGGAGGTGGTAGCGAGCAGTACTTC
V: TRBV29-1; size: NA; J: TRBJ2-1; D: TRBD2; CDR3: CSAYGLAGSKLNEQFF; DNA: TGCAGCGCCTACGGACTAGCGGGTTCGAAACTTAATGAGCAGTTCTTC
V: TRBV6-2/TRBV6-3; size: NA; J: TRBJ2-7; D: TRBD2; CDR3: CASSYGTSGRRHEQYF; DNA: TGTGCCAGCAGTTACGGGACTAGCGGGAGGCGCCACGAGCAGTACTTC
V: TRBV5-4; size: NA; J: TRBJ2-2; D: NA; CDR3: CASSQLRGPNTGELFF; DNA: TGTGCCAGCAGCCAGCTACGAGGGCCGAACACCGGGGAGCTGTTTTTT
V: TRBV28; size: few; J: TRBJ1-6; D: NA; CDR3: CASIANVQGDSPLHF; DNA: TGTGCCAGCATTGCCAACGTACAGGGAGATTCACCCCTCCACTTT
V: TRBV6-2/TRBV6-3; size: NA; J: TRBJ1-5; D: NA; CDR3: CASSYGTGRGSNQPQHF; DNA: TGTGCCAGCAGTTACGGTACCGGACGGGGGAGCAATCAGCCCCAGCATTTT
V: TRBV4-1; size: few; J: TRBJ2-1; D: NA; CDR3: CASSQALLGSRGNEQFF; DNA: TGCGCCAGCAGCCAAGCACTCCTCGGGAGTCGGGGCAATGAGCAGTTCTTC